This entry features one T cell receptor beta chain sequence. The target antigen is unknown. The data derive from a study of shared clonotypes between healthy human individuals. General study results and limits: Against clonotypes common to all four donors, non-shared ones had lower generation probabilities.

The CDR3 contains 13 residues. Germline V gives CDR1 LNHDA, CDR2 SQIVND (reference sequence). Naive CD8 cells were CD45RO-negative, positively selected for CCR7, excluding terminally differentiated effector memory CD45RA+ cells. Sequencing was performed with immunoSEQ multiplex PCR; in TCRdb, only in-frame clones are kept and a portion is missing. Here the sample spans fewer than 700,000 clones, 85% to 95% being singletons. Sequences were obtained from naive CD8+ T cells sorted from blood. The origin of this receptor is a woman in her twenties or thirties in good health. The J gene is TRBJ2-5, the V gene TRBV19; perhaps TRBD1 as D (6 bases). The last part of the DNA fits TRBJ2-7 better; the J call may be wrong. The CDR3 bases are TGTGCCAGTAGTATAGGGGGGCAGTACGAGCAGTACTTC. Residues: CASSIGGQYEQYF.